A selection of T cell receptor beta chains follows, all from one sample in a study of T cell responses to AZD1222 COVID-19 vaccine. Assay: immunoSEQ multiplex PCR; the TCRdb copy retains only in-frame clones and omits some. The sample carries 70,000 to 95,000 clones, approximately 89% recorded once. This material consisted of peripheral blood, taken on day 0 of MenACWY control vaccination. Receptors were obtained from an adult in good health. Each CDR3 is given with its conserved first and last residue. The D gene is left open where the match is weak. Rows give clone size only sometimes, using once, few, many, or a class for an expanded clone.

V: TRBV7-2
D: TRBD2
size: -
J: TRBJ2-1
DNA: TGTGCCAGCAGCTTAGCCCTAGCGGGATCCTACAATGAGCAGTTCTTC
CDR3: CASSLALAGSYNEQFF

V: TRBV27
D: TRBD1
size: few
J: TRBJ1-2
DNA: TGTGCCAGCAGTTTGGGGACAGGGGTAGGTGGCTACACCTTC
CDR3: CASSLGTGVGGYTF

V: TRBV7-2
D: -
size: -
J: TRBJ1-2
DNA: TGTGCCAGCAGCCCCACAGGTCCCTATGGCTACACCTTC
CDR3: CASSPTGPYGYTF

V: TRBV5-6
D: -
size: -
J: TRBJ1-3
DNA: TGTGCCAGCACGACGGCAGCCTCTGGAAACACCATATATTTT
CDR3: CASTTAASGNTIYF

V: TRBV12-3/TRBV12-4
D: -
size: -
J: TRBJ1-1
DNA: TGTGCCAGCCGGGACACTTACACTGAAGCTTTCTTT
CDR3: CASRDTYTEAFF

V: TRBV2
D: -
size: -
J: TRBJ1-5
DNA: TGTGCCAGCAGTGGTCGGGGAGGCCCTAGCAATCAGCCCCAGCATTTT
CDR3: CASSGRGGPSNQPQHF

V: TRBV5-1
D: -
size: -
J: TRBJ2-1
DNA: TGCGCCAGCAGCGTCCGGGACGGAGGTCTAGATGAGCAGTTCTTC
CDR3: CASSVRDGGLDEQFF

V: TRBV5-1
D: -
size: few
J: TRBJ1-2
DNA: TGCGCCAGCAGCCTCGAACAAGGGACCAGCTACACCTTC
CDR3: CASSLEQGTSYTF

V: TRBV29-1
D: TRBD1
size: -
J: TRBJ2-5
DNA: TGCAGCGTTCCTCGAGGACAGGGGGCTGAGACCCAGTACTTC
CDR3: CSVPRGQGAETQYF

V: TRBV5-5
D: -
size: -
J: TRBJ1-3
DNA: TGTGCCAGCAGTATTGATAACAGATTCTCTGGAAACACCATATATTTT
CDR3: CASSIDNRFSGNTIYF

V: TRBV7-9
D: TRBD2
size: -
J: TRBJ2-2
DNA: TGTGCCAGCAGTCAGGGACTAGCTCACACCGGGGAGCTGTTTTTT
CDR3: CASSQGLAHTGELFF

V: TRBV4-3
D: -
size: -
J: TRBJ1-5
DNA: TGCGCCAGCAGCCAAGGTTACGTCGGCCAGCCCCAGCATTTT
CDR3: CASSQGYVGQPQHF

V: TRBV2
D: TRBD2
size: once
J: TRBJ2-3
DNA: TGTGCCAGCAGAGATTTAGCGGGGGGAGGAAAAGATACGCAGTATTTT
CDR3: CASRDLAGGGKDTQYF

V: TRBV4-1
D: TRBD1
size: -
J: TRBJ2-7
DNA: TGCGCCAGCAGCCACAGGACAGGGGAGTACTACGAGCAGTACTTC
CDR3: CASSHRTGEYYEQYF

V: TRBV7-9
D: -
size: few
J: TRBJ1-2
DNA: TGTGCCAGCAGCCTAGCCAGGGGAGGAAGAGGCTACACCTTC
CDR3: CASSLARGGRGYTF

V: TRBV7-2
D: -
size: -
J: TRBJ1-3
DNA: TGTGCCAGCAGCTTAGCTTTCGAATCTGGAAACACCATATATTTT
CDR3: CASSLAFESGNTIYF

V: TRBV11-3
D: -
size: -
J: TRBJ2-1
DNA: TGTGCCAGCAGGACTACGCCTGGGGGCGGGGGCAATGAGCAGTTCTTC
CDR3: CASRTTPGGGGNEQFF

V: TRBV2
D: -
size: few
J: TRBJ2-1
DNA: TGTGCCAGCAGTGTTCGGCGGGTGAGTTACAATGAGCAGTTCTTC
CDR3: CASSVRRVSYNEQFF

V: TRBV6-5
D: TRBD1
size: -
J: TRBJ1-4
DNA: TGTGCCAGCAGTTTTCCGGGACAGGGTAATGAAAAACTGTTTTTT
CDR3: CASSFPGQGNEKLFF

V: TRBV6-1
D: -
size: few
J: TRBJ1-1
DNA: TGTGCCAGCAGTGACCCAGGAAATAAAGCTTTCTTT
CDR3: CASSDPGNKAFF

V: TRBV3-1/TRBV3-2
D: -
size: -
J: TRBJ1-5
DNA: TGTGCCAGCAGCCAAGGTCAGGGTCTCCATCAGCCCCAGCATTTT
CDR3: CASSQGQGLHQPQHF

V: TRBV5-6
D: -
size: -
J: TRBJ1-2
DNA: TGTGCCAGCAGCTTGGCCAACGGAAATGGCTACACCTTC
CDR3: CASSLANGNGYTF

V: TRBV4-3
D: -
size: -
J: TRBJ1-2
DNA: TGCGCCAGCAGCCACCTCCCAGCGCTGCGGGGAGGCATTGGCTACACCTTC
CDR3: CASSHLPALRGGIGYTF

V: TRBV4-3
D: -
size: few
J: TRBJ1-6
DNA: TGCGCCAGCAGCCAAGACAGGGTCAATTCACCCCTCCACTTT
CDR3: CASSQDRVNSPLHF

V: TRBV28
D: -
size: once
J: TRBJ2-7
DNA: TGTGCCAGCAGTTTGAGGCAGGCAAGGCCCTACGAGCAGTACTTC
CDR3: CASSLRQARPYEQYF

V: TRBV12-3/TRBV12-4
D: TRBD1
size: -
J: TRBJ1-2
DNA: TGTGCCAGCAGTTTACAGGGGGGGCATGGCTACACCTTC
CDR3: CASSLQGGHGYTF

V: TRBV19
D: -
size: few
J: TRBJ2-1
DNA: TGTGCCAGTCGGGGGTACAATGAGCAGTTCTTC
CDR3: CASRGYNEQFF

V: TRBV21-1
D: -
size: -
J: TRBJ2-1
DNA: TGTGCCAGCAGCAAAGTGCCTAGCGGGGGGAACGATGAGCAGTTCTTC
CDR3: CASSKVPSGGNDEQFF

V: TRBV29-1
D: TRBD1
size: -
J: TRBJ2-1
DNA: TGCAGCGTCGATACCCCGGGACAGGCCTACAATGAGCAGTTCTTC
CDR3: CSVDTPGQAYNEQFF

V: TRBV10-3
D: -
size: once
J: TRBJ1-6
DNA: TGTGCCATCAGTGAGTTCGCACAGGGCGGTGGTTCACCCCTCCACTTT
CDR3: CAISEFAQGGGSPLHF

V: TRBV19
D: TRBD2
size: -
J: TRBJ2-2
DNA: TGTGCCACCAGACCGGGACTAGCGGGGGGTACCGGGGAGCTGTTTTTT
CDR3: CATRPGLAGGTGELFF

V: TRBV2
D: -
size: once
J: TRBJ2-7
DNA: TGTGCCAGCACTCCAGGGGGGACCTTCTCCTACGAGCAGTACTTC
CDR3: CASTPGGTFSYEQYF

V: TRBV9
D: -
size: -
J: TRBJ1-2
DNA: TGTGCCAGCGCGAAGATCGAGCATGGCTACACCTTC
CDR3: CASAKIEHGYTF

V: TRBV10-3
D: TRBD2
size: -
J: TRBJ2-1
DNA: TGTGCCATCAGGGGGGGGATTGAGCAGTTCTTC
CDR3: CAIRGGIEQFF

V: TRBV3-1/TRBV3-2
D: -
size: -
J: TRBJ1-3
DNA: TGTGCCAGCAGCCCGGCAGGGTTTGGAAACACCATATATTTT
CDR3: CASSPAGFGNTIYF

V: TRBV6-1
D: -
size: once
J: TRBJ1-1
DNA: TGTGCCAGCAGTGAAGATTGGGGGAGGAACACTGAAGCTTTCTTT
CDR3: CASSEDWGRNTEAFF

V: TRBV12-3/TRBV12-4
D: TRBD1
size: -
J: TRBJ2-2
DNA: TGTGGCGACAGGGGGAACACCGGGGAGCTGTTTTTT
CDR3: CGDRGNTGELFF

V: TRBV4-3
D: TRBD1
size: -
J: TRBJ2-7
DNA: TGCGCCAGCAGCCAAGAGGGGACAGGGGGCTACGAGCAGTACTTC
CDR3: CASSQEGTGGYEQYF

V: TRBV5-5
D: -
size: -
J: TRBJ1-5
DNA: TGTGCCAGCAGCCCTGACAGTCCTTATCAGCCCCAGCATTTT
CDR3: CASSPDSPYQPQHF

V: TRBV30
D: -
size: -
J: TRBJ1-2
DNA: TGTGCCTGGGATAGAGGGGGTAACTATGGCTACACCTTC
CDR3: CAWDRGGNYGYTF

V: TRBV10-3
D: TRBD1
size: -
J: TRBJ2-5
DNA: TGTGCCATCAGTAATACAGGGGGAAAAGAGACCCAGTACTTC
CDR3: CAISNTGGKETQYF

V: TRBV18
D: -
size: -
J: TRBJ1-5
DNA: TGTGCCAGCTCACCCAGAAGCAATCAGCCCCAGCATTTT
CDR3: CASSPRSNQPQHF

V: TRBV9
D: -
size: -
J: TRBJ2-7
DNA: TGTGCCAGCATGACCGGGCCCCCCTACGAGCAGTACTTC
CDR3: CASMTGPPYEQYF